These 29 T cell receptor beta chains were all obtained from the same sample, sequenced in a study of blood T cells in healthy people across ages. Then a second PCR, running about 7 to 11 cycles, was carried out with a sample-barcoded 5' primer and a J-beta primer mix. TCRdb ran MiXCR on the 5' RACE reads and lists one entry per CDR3 protein. The sample has about 1.6 million distinct CDR3 sequences, about 35% seen once; the top ten hold about 11%. The sample taken for sequencing was blood. The receptors were sampled from a woman younger than 45 in good health.

This clonotype has more than one count but fewer than ten. This could be a read error, since a much larger clone is one nucleotide away. V and J are TRBV12-5 and TRBJ2-1; D call uncertain. CDR1 and CDR2 (germline): LGHNT, FRNRAP. CDR3 size: 12 residues. Trimming removed 6 bases from V and 15 bases from J, with 18 bases in between. In DNA form, the CDR3 reads TGTGCTAGTGGCGGCGTAGGGTGGTTGGCGTTCTTC. Its protein is CASGGVGWLAFF.

This chain connects TRBV28 to TRBJ2-7; D not certain. CDR1 is MDHEN, CDR2 SYDVKM, per germline. This CDR3 comprises 11 residues. The ends were cut back, 5 bases at V and 9 bases at J, with 11 bases in the middle. CDR3 sequence: CASSPSVVQYF. In nucleotides, the CDR3 is TGTGCCAGCAGTCCTTCTGTGGTGCAGTACTTC.

V is TRBV4-1 and J is TRBJ1-1; 7 bases agree with TRBD1. The ends lost 4 bases at V and 2 bases at J; junction bases unmatched: 7. This CDR3 is built from 15 residues. Germline V lookup: CDR1 MGHRA, CDR2 YSYEKL. CDR3 coding DNA: TGCGCCAGCAGCCTCAACAGGGGTCGAAACACTGAAGCTTTCTTT. Residues: CASSLNRGRNTEAFF.

The chain uses TRBV11-2 and TRBJ2-5; the D is unclear. Germline V gives CDR1 SGHAT, CDR2 FQNNGV. V shed 2 bases and J shed 5 bases, with 9 bases lying between them. The CDR3 totals 13 residues. Here the CDR3 DNA reads TGTGCCAGCAGCTTATGGCCCAGGGAGACCCAGTACTTC. Protein product: CASSLWPRETQYF.

V gene TRBV9 combines with J gene TRBJ2-7; a weak D match, TRBD2 (5 bases). The CDR3 loop spans 15 amino acids. Germline CDR1 and CDR2: SGDLS and YYNGEE. V was cut by 0 bases and J by 2 bases, with 12 bases left in between. The CDR3 sequence is CASSVATRATYEQYF. The DNA for the CDR3 is TGTGCCAGCAGCGTAGCTACGAGGGCAACCTACGAGCAGTACTTC.

This clonotype was detected ten times or more. This rearrangement joins TRBV4-1 to TRBJ2-7, with D hard to call. V lost 4 bases to trimming and J lost 2 bases, with 15 bases between them. CDR1 is MGHRA and CDR2 is YSYEKL in the germline V gene. This CDR3 spans 15 amino acids. The CDR3 region is CASSRNSLGPYEQYF. The CDR3 nucleotides are TGCGCCAGCAGCCGGAACAGCCTAGGCCCCTACGAGCAGTACTTC.

This chain joins TRBV28 and TRBJ2-5; D perhaps matches TRBD1 (5 bases). Per germline, CDR1 MDHEN and CDR2 SYDVKM. The CDR3 extends over 14 amino acids. V dropped 5 bases and J dropped 5 bases, with 15 bases sitting between them. The CDR3 DNA follows: TGTGCCAGCAGTCACGACAGTGGCAGGGAGACCCAGTACTTC. This codes for CASSHDSGRETQYF.

This chain uses TRBV7-9 with TRBJ2-7, with TRBD1 matching over 7 bases. The CDR3 extends over 14 amino acids. Trimming cost V 5 bases and J 4 bases; bases outside gene matches: 8. The germline gives CDR1 SEHNR, CDR2 FQNEAQ (reference sequence). The CDR3 DNA reads as TGTGCCAGCAGCAGCCCCGGGGACAGTTACGAGCAGTACTTC. Protein sequence: CASSSPGDSYEQYF.

The chain is built from TRBV12-3 or TRBV12-4 and TRBJ2-2, with D possibly called TRBD1 or TRBD2 (6 bases each). The CDR3 extends over 14 amino acids. V was trimmed by 11 bases and J by 2 bases, leaving 15 bases between them. DNA for the CDR3: TGTGCCGGACGAGAGGGGGGAAACACCGGGGAGCTGTTTTTT. It is translated as CAGREGGNTGELFF.

The chain combines TRBV13 with TRBJ1-1; D is perhaps TRBD1 (6 bases). From germline, CDR1 is PRHDT and CDR2 FYEKMQ (reference sequence). V lost 3 bases and J 7 bases, leaving 12 bases between the germline ends. The CDR3 spans 13 residues. CDR3 sequence reads: CASSFYRESEAFF. In DNA form, the CDR3 reads TGTGCCAGCAGCTTCTACAGGGAGAGTGAAGCTTTCTTT.

Remarks on this clonotype: The germline gene is not matched at one end of the junction; a read error may be the cause. V is TRBV12-3 or TRBV12-4 and J is TRBJ2-7; 7 bases align to TRBD1. The J call is in doubt because the DNA end fits TRBJ2-5 better. This CDR3 has 14 amino acids. The CDR3 is CTSSPGTARETQYF. The CDR3 DNA reads as TGTACCAGCAGTCCCGGGACAGCGAGGGAGACCCAGTACTTC.

This clonotype appeared many times. The DNA of the CDR3 is TGCAGCGTTAGACAGGGGAGCCAAGAGACCCAGTACTTC. It is translated as CSVRQGSQETQYF. V and J are TRBV29-1 and TRBJ2-5; TRBD1 matches 8 bases. The length of the CDR3 is 13 residues. Germline assignment: CDR1 SQVTM and CDR2 ANQGSEA. V shed 5 bases, J shed 1 base, and the junction held 3 bases outside the gene matches. Full variable domain (outside the CDR3, taken from reference TRBV29-1 and TRBJ2-5): SAVISQKPSRDICQRGTSLTIQCQVDSQVTMMFWYRQQPGQSLTLIATANQGSEATYESGFVIDKFPISRPNLTFSTLTVSNMSPEDSSIYLCSVRQGSQETQYFGPGTRLLVL.

The V gene is TRBV15, the J gene TRBJ2-5; 9 bases agree with TRBD2. Per the germline V gene, CDR1 is LNHNV and CDR2 is YYDKDF (reference sequence). V shed 1 base, J shed 4 bases, and the junction held 10 bases outside the gene matches. CDR3 length equals 17 residues. CDR3 nucleotides: TGTGCCACCAGCAGAGGCGCGGGAGGGCCTAGTTTAGAGACCCAGTACTTC. Its protein product is CATSRGAGGPSLETQYF.

A note on this clonotype: This may arise from a read error, as a much more abundant clone is one base away. The V gene is TRBV29-1, the J gene TRBJ2-7, with 10 bases identical to TRBD1. Trimming took 6 bases from V and 2 from J; bases not matched to a gene: 13. CDR1 is SQVTM and CDR2 is ANQGSEA in the germline V gene. The CDR3 extends over 16 amino acids. The CDR3, as DNA: TGCAGCGTATCCGGGCTACCGGACAGGGGGGCCTACGAGCAGTACTTC. Translation: CSVSGLPDRGAYEQYF.

The chain joins TRBV20-1 to TRBJ2-5; either TRBD1 or TRBD2 may fit D (5 bases each). The V end was cut by 0 bases, the J end by 11 bases, with 16 bases between. The V gene's germline CDR1 is DFQATT and CDR2 SNEGSKA (reference sequence). This CDR3 has 13 amino acids. The CDR3 here is CSARDGSRGEQYF. CDR3 nucleotides: TGCAGTGCTAGAGATGGGAGTAGGGGTGAGCAGTACTTC.

This chain joins TRBV20-1 and TRBJ2-5, with 7 bases lining up with TRBD1. The CDR3 sequence is 14 residues long. V trimming: 3 bases; J trimming: 5 bases; junction bases outside the gene matches: 9. CDR1 and CDR2 from the germline V gene are DFQATT and SNEGSKA (reference sequence). The CDR3 here is CSARTGSDGETQYF. The CDR3 nucleotides are TGCAGTGCTAGGACAGGGTCTGATGGTGAGACCCAGTACTTC.

The gene calls are TRBV3-1 and TRBJ2-2, with D unclear. Germline loops: CDR1 LGHDT, CDR2 YNNKEL (reference sequence). V gave up 3 bases and J gave up 4 bases, with 9 bases separating them. The CDR3 extends over 14 amino acids. DNA for the CDR3: TGTGCCAGCAGCCAGCTAGGTAGCACCGGGGAGCTGTTTTTT. Its protein product is CASSQLGSTGELFF. Full variable domain (remainder filled in from reference TRBV3-1 and TRBJ2-2): DTAVSQTPKYLVTQMGNDKSIKCEQNLGHDTMYWYKQDSKKFLKIMFSYNNKELIINETVPNRFSPKSPDKAHLNLHINSLELGDSAVYFCASSQLGSTGELFFGEGSRLTVL.

The chain has TRBV24-1 and TRBJ2-5; no clear D. The CDR3 covers 13 residues. Germline CDR1 reads KGHDR; CDR2 reads SFDVKD. V was pared by 4 bases and J by 5 bases, with 10 bases between. For the CDR3, the DNA is TGTGCCACCAGTGAACCCCTTGGGGAGACCCAGTACTTC. Its translation: CATSEPLGETQYF.

CDR3 protein: CASSIRGEQFF. CDR3 nucleotide sequence: TGTGCCAGTAGTATCCGAGGGGAGCAGTTCTTC. The J gene is TRBJ2-1, the V gene TRBV19; D is possibly TRBD2 (5 bases). This CDR3 is built from 11 residues. V lost 3 bases and J 10 bases, leaving 7 bases between the germline ends. Germline loops: CDR1 LNHDA, CDR2 SQIVND (reference sequence).

This clonotype was seen a few times. The chain combines TRBV28 with TRBJ2-5, with TRBD2 matching over 10 bases. The CDR3 is 13 amino acids. V lost 2 bases to trimming and J lost 13 bases; unmatched junction nucleotides: 7. Germline V gene lookup returns CDR1 MDHEN and CDR2 SYDVKM. The CDR3 protein is CASSLPSGSFRYF. In nucleotides, the CDR3 is TGTGCCAGCAGTTTACCTAGCGGGAGCTTCCGGTACTTC.

This chain uses TRBV20-1 with TRBJ2-1; 9 nucleotides line up with TRBD1. J gave up 7 bases and V 3 bases, and 19 bases lay outside the gene matches. CDR1 and CDR2 from the germline V gene are DFQATT and SNEGSKA (reference sequence). This CDR3 is built from 18 residues. The CDR3, as DNA: TGCAGTGCTAGCCCGGGGACAGGGCCCCAGGAGGTATTGAATGAGCAGTTCTTC. Translated, it gives CSASPGTGPQEVLNEQFF.

The chain carries TRBV20-1 and TRBJ2-5; no reliable D call. The CDR3 covers 14 residues. Germline assignment: CDR1 DFQATT and CDR2 SNEGSKA (reference sequence). V lost 6 bases, J lost 1 base, and 15 bases lay in between. CDR3 protein: CSARNMRIQETQYF. The CDR3 DNA reads as TGCAGTGCCCGAAATATGCGTATCCAAGAGACCCAGTACTTC.

This clonotype was recorded a few times. CDR3 coding DNA: TGCGCCAGCAGCTTGGCCGAAGGGGCGTACGAGCAGTACTTC. This gives the protein CASSLAEGAYEQYF. The chain links TRBV5-1 to TRBJ2-7, with D possibly TRBD1 on 5 matching bases. This CDR3 has 14 residues. Germline V gives CDR1 SGHRS, CDR2 YFSETQ. V was clipped by 0 bases and J by 4 bases, with 11 bases between them. Full variable domain (missing parts from reference TRBV5-1 and TRBJ2-7): KAGVTQTPRYLIKTRGQQVTLSCSPISGHRSVSWYQQTPGQGLQFLFEYFSETQRNKGNFPGRFSGRQFSNSRSEMNVSTLELGDSALYLCASSLAEGAYEQYFGPGTRLTVT.

This sequence joins TRBV3-1 and TRBJ2-7, with 7 bases aligning to TRBD1. The V gene's germline CDR1 is LGHDT and CDR2 YNNKEL (reference sequence). The CDR3 covers 15 residues. The V and J ends lost 3 bases and 1 base, in that order; junction bases with no gene match: 6. CDR3 sequence reads: CASSHLDRASYEQYF. The CDR3 DNA reads TGTGCCAGCAGCCACCTAGACAGGGCTTCCTACGAGCAGTACTTC.

This rearrangement joins TRBV16 to TRBJ2-7, with 8 bases identical to TRBD1. Germline V gene sequence: CDR1 KGHSY, CDR2 FQNENV. This CDR3 has 13 residues. The CDR3 nucleotides are TGTGCGGTTGGGACAGGTAATCCCTACGAGCAGTACTTC. Translation gives CAVGTGNPYEQYF.

This clonotype was seen a few times. V gene TRBV6-1 combines with J gene TRBJ2-1, with 7 bases that match TRBD1. Germline values: CDR1 MNHNS, CDR2 SASEGT. V shed 2 bases, J shed 9 bases, and the junction held 10 bases outside the gene matches. The CDR3 runs 15 residues. The CDR3 region has the DNA TGTGCCAGCAGTGAAACCGCTACCCGACAGGGTGAGCAGTTCTTC. Encoded protein: CASSETATRQGEQFF.

The V call is TRBV5-4, the J call TRBJ1-5; D is undetermined. V lost 4 bases and J lost 1, with 6 bases in between. This CDR3 spans 13 amino acids. Germline V gene sequence: CDR1 SGHNT, CDR2 YYREEE (reference sequence). The CDR3: CASSAKSNQPQHF. In nucleotides, the CDR3 is TGTGCCAGCAGCGCCAAGAGCAATCAGCCCCAGCATTTT.

A note on this clonotype: A read error may account for a junction end that differs from germline. The J gene is TRBJ2-1, the V gene TRBV6-1; 7 positions match TRBD2. This CDR3 is built from 16 residues. Germline V gene sequence: CDR1 MNHNS, CDR2 SASEGT. The CDR3 region is CASSASLAPAGNGQFF. CDR3 in DNA: TGTGCCAGCAGTGCTTCACTAGCGCCGGCTGGGAATGGGCAGTTCTTC.

Note on this clonotype: This may arise from a read error, as a much more abundant clone is one base away. This chain joins TRBV24-1 and TRBJ2-5, with a possible D match to TRBD2 (7 bases). V lost 2 bases, J lost 2 bases, and 11 bases lay in between. Germline V gene lookup returns CDR1 KGHDR and CDR2 SFDVKD. This CDR3 has 15 amino acids. CDR3 sequence (DNA): TGTGCCACCAGTGATTGGCGGGGGCCTCAAGAGACCCAGTACTTC. Protein: CATSDWRGPQETQYF.